This passage covers 10 T cell receptor beta chains from one sample sequenced in a study of CD8 T cells in ankylosing spondylitis. Broader study findings: Roughly 8 highly homologous variants formed a TCR beta motif that appeared characteristic of ankylosing spondylitis blood.

No cognate antigen is known for these TCRs. Each CDR3 protein gets one entry after TCRdb re-called the 5' RACE reads with MiXCR. The sample holds roughly 700,000 distinct CDR3 sequences, about 20% seen once. Sequences were obtained from blood, either unsorted or a sorted T cell fraction (not recorded which). The origin of the receptors is a male donor with ankylosing spondylitis.

This clonotype was seen more than once but under ten times. The V and J genes are TRBV7-2 and TRBJ2-7; D unclear. The CDR3 consists of 12 residues. With 1 base removed from V and 8 bases from J, the gap between germline ends came to 9 bases. Looked up from germline, CDR1 is SGHTA and CDR2 is FQGNSA. The DNA of the CDR3 is TGTGCCAGCAGCTTAGAGTCTTTTAAGCAGTACTTC. It codes for CASSLESFKQYF. Combining the CDR3 with reference TRBV7-2 and TRBJ2-7 gives the whole variable domain GAGVSQSPSNKVTEKGKDVELRCDPISGHTALYWYRQSLGQGLEFLIYFQGNSAPDKSGLPSDRFSAERTGGSVSTLTIQRTQQEDSAVYLCASSLESFKQYFGPGTRLTVT.

The chain links TRBV4-1 to TRBJ2-3, with D unclear. The CDR3 runs to 15 residues. Germline V gives CDR1 MGHRA, CDR2 YSYEKL. V shed 0 bases and J shed 1 base, with 8 bases lying between them. CDR3 sequence: CASSQDFLGTDTQYF. The CDR3 bases are TGCGCCAGCAGCCAAGATTTTTTGGGCACAGATACGCAGTATTTT.

This clonotype was picked up a small number of times. V is TRBV7-3 and J is TRBJ2-3, with D perhaps TRBD1 (6 bases). The germline V gene has CDR1 SGHTA and CDR2 FQGTGA. With 0 bases removed from V and 4 bases from J, the gap between germline ends came to 8 bases. The CDR3 is made up of 14 amino acids. CDR3 nucleotide sequence: TGTGCCAGCAGCTTAACATACAGGGCAGATACGCAGTATTTT. Protein sequence: CASSLTYRADTQYF.

At least ten counts were recorded for this clonotype. This rearrangement joins TRBV2 to TRBJ1-1; maybe TRBD1 (6 bases). Germline lookup yields CDR1 SNHLY and CDR2 FYNNEI. The V gene lost 6 bases and the J gene lost 7 bases, with 12 bases spanning the gap. The CDR3 spans 12 residues. The CDR3 region is CASSVTGIEAFF. The CDR3 nucleotides are TGTGCCAGCAGCGTTACAGGGATTGAAGCTTTCTTT.

Remarks on this clonotype: No DNA is shown, since the ends of the CDR3 on it are uncertain; the CDR3 is the one TCRdb lists. The gene calls are TRBV6-1 and TRBJ2-7; the D call of TRBD1 is as the table states it, not checked on the DNA. Germline assignment: CDR1 MNHNS and CDR2 SASEGT. The CDR3 region is 15 residues in length, termini included. The chain's CDR3 is CASSEVGTGTPLLYF.

The chain recombines TRBV3-1 with TRBJ2-2; possible D gene TRBD1, 6 bases. CDR1 and CDR2 from the germline V gene are LGHDT and YNNKEL (reference sequence). The V gene lost 3 bases and the J gene lost 7 bases, with 12 bases spanning the gap. The CDR3 has 14 amino acids. The CDR3 reads CASSQGQGIGELFF. Here the CDR3 DNA reads TGTGCCAGCAGCCAGGGTCAGGGGATCGGGGAGCTGTTTTTT.

The rearrangement joins TRBV12-3 or TRBV12-4 to TRBJ2-5; perhaps TRBD1 as D (5 bases). The CDR3 runs to 14 residues. V was cut by 7 bases and J by 5 bases, with 17 bases left in between. CDR3 DNA: TGTGCCAGCACTGCTCAGGGTCGAGTGGAGACCCAGTACTTC. Protein: CASTAQGRVETQYF.

The genes are TRBV6-5 and TRBJ2-1; D possibly corresponds to TRBD1 (7 bases). The CDR3 totals 16 residues. The V end lost 1 base, the J end lost 4 bases, and 14 bases lay between the germline ends. Germline CDR1 reads MNHEY; CDR2 reads SVGAGI. Written as DNA, the CDR3 is TGTGCCAGCAGTTACTTCGCGGGACAGAGTTACAATGAGCAGTTCTTC. Amino acid sequence: CASSYFAGQSYNEQFF.

This clonotype was seen many times. This sequence joins TRBV12-3 or TRBV12-4 and TRBJ2-1; 16 nucleotides align to TRBD2. The ends lost 4 bases at V and 5 bases at J; junction bases unmatched: 5. CDR3 length equals 17 residues. In DNA form, the CDR3 reads TGTGCCAGCAGTTCTACCGGGACTAGCGGGGGGGACAATGAGCAGTTCTTC. Translating it yields CASSSTGTSGGDNEQFF.

Only a few counts were recorded for this clonotype. The chain recombines TRBV19 with TRBJ1-2, with D possibly matching TRBD1 (6 bases). Deletions cut 6 bases from V and 8 bases from J, with 19 bases between. The CDR3 covers 14 residues. Germline values: CDR1 LNHDA, CDR2 SQIVND (reference sequence). CDR3 nucleotide sequence: TGTGCCAGTAGCATGGGGACGGGGGCCGGCGGCTACACCTTC. It codes for CASSMGTGAGGYTF.